The 20 T cell receptor beta chains given below trace back to one sample, sequenced in a study of blood T cell repertoires in COVID-19. Repertoires were generated with immunoSEQ multiplex PCR, while TCRdb's copy carries only in-frame clones and drops some. Of hundreds of thousands of clones in the sample, about 90% were seen once. Specimen: peripheral blood. The receptors originated from a woman in her 30s with COVID-19, enrolled during active disease.

The chain combines TRBV19 with TRBJ2-2; TRBD1 aligns across 8 bases. This CDR3 has 15 residues. Trimming removed 2 bases from V and 4 bases from J; junction bases left unmatched: 3. Germline CDR1 and CDR2: LNHDA and SQIVND (reference sequence). CDR3 sequence (DNA): TGTGCCAGTAGTATACAGGGGGCGTCCACCGGGGAGCTGTTTTTT. Encoded protein: CASSIQGASTGELFF.

This clone was detected once. The chain links TRBV6-6 to TRBJ1-1; TRBD1 agrees at 10 bases. From germline, CDR1 is MNHNY and CDR2 SVGAGI (reference sequence). The length of the CDR3 is 16 residues. Unmatched junction bases numbered 7, after V lost 2 bases and J lost 4 bases. CDR3 region: CASSYKGTGEGTEAFF. In DNA form, the CDR3 reads TGTGCCAGCAGTTACAAGGGGACAGGGGAGGGCACTGAAGCTTTCTTT.

The chain recombines TRBV24-1 with TRBJ2-1; TRBD2 agrees at 8 bases. This CDR3 has 14 residues. Germline V gives CDR1 KGHDR, CDR2 SFDVKD. V shed 3 bases, J shed 8 bases, and the junction held 5 bases outside the gene matches. CDR3 DNA sequence: TGTGCCACCAGTGATCCCGGGAGGGCGGATGAGCAGTTCTTC. Amino acids: CATSDPGRADEQFF.

This sequence joins TRBV20-1 and TRBJ2-5; maybe TRBD2 (5 bases). V was trimmed by 3 bases and J by 1 base, leaving 15 bases between them. The CDR3 consists of 15 residues. The germline V gene has CDR1 DFQATT and CDR2 SNEGSKA (reference sequence). The CDR3 DNA is TGCAGTGCTAGTATCCCGGAGGTGTTCCAAGAGACCCAGTACTTC. Protein product: CSASIPEVFQETQYF.

The rearrangement uses TRBV6-5 and TRBJ1-2; 8 bases match TRBD1. Germline V gives CDR1 MNHEY, CDR2 SVGAGI. This CDR3 is built from 14 residues. J was trimmed by 4 bases and V by 6 bases; bases with no gene match: 7. In DNA form, the CDR3 reads TGTGCCAGCAGCCCGGACAGGGATTCCTATGGCTACACCTTC. Its translation is CASSPDRDSYGYTF.

This sequence joins TRBV7-6 and TRBJ1-3; 10 nucleotides align to TRBD1. Trimming at V came to 5 bases and at J to 3 bases, leaving 7 bases not matched to a gene. CDR3 length: 16 amino acids. CDR1 SGHVS and CDR2 FNYEAQ come from the germline V gene. This CDR3 is CASSNGQGGVGNTIYF. In DNA form, the CDR3 reads TGTGCCAGCAGCAACGGACAGGGGGGAGTTGGAAACACCATATATTTT.

This chain connects TRBV4-1 to TRBJ2-7; D might be TRBD1 (5 bases). V dropped 0 bases and J dropped 1 base, with 13 bases sitting between them. This CDR3 is built from 16 residues. Germline assignment: CDR1 MGHRA and CDR2 YSYEKL. The CDR3: CASSQDPGPGSYEQYF. The CDR3 nucleotides are TGCGCCAGCAGCCAAGACCCGGGCCCAGGGTCCTACGAGCAGTACTTC.

The V gene is TRBV9, the J gene TRBJ2-3; 11 positions agree with TRBD2. J lost 2 bases, V lost 3 bases, and 5 bases had no gene match. Germline values: CDR1 SGDLS, CDR2 YYNGEE. This CDR3 region has 16 residues. The CDR3 is CASSGGLAELTDTQYF. The CDR3 DNA follows: TGTGCCAGCAGCGGGGGACTAGCGGAGCTCACAGATACGCAGTATTTT.

V usage is TRBV6-2 or TRBV6-3 and J usage is TRBJ1-2; possibly TRBD1 for D (5 bases). Trimming pared 6 bases from V and 4 bases from J, leaving 9 bases between. In germline, CDR1 is MNHEY, CDR2 SVGEGT. The CDR3 sequence is 12 residues long. The CDR3 reads CASSQDIYGYTF. For the CDR3, the DNA is TGTGCCAGCAGCCAGGACATCTATGGCTACACCTTC.

The chain recombines TRBV6-5 with TRBJ1-5; D unclear. Germline CDR1 reads MNHEY; CDR2 reads SVGAGI. V lost 2 bases, J lost 6 bases, and 11 bases lay in between. This CDR3 contains 14 residues. The CDR3 loop is CASSYAISGQPQHF. The CDR3 nucleotides are TGTGCCAGCAGTTACGCCATCAGTGGTCAGCCCCAGCATTTT.

The chain uses TRBV7-2 and TRBJ1-2; 9 bases align to TRBD1. Losses at the gene ends were 5 bases for V and 4 bases for J; bases not matched to a gene: 8. Germline assignment: CDR1 SGHTA and CDR2 FQGNSA. The CDR3 has 15 residues. Written as DNA, the CDR3 is TGTGCCAGCAGCCTACGACAGGGGGGAACCTATGGCTACACCTTC. Its protein is CASSLRQGGTYGYTF.

The J gene is TRBJ2-7, the V gene TRBV9, with a tentative D call TRBD2 (6 bases). Germline V gene sequence: CDR1 SGDLS, CDR2 YYNGEE. Trimming removed 0 bases at V and 2 bases at J, with 9 bases between. This CDR3 comprises 14 residues. The chain's CDR3 is CASSVGPGAYEQYF. Here the CDR3 DNA reads TGTGCCAGCAGCGTAGGCCCGGGGGCCTACGAGCAGTACTTC.

V is TRBV6-5 and J is TRBJ2-7; possibly TRBD1 for D (6 bases). Trimming pared 7 bases from V and 0 bases from J, leaving 10 bases between. CDR1 is MNHEY, CDR2 SVGAGI, per germline. The CDR3 has 13 amino acids. The CDR3 region is CASTGQSSYEQYF. The CDR3 nucleotides are TGTGCCAGCACCGGACAGAGCTCCTACGAGCAGTACTTC.

The chain combines TRBV4-3 with TRBJ1-6; 8 nucleotides line up with TRBD1. The CDR3 has 17 amino acids. After removal of 2 bases from V and 4 bases from J, the junction contained 7 bases not matched to a gene. Germline CDR1 LGHNA, CDR2 YSLEER. The CDR3 DNA reads as TGCGCCAGCAGCCAAACAGGGGGTGATGTATATAATTCACCCCTCCACTTT. Translating gives CASSQTGGDVYNSPLHF.

V gene TRBV19 combines with J gene TRBJ2-1, with 8 bases aligning to TRBD1. From germline, CDR1 is LNHDA and CDR2 SQIVND (reference sequence). This CDR3 region has 14 residues. Unmatched junction bases numbered 4, after V lost 5 bases and J lost 4 bases. The CDR3 spells CASSPWDRYNEQFF. The CDR3, as DNA: TGTGCCAGTAGTCCGTGGGACAGGTACAATGAGCAGTTCTTC.

About this clone: Other DNA sequences from this sample encode an identical CDR3 as well. The chain links TRBV11-3 to TRBJ1-2, with 8 bases lining up with TRBD1. The CDR3 is 12 amino acids. The junction had 0 bases not matched to a gene; V was cut back by 3 bases and J by 6 bases. Germline CDR1 is SGHNT and CDR2 is YENEEA. The CDR3 here is CASSLTGDGYTF. As DNA, the CDR3 is TGTGCCAGCAGCTTGACAGGGGATGGCTACACCTTC.

The V call is TRBV18, the J call TRBJ2-7; D might be TRBD2 (6 bases). Looked up from germline, CDR1 is KGHSH and CDR2 is LQKENI. This CDR3 contains 15 residues. V dropped 0 bases and J dropped 5 bases, with 14 bases sitting between them. The chain's CDR3 is CASSPPGGLRDEQYF. The CDR3 DNA reads TGTGCCAGCTCACCACCCGGGGGTCTTAGGGACGAGCAGTACTTC.

This clone was detected a few times. The chain combines TRBV9 with TRBJ2-1; TRBD2 agrees at 7 bases. The J segment lost 1 base and the V segment lost 6 bases, leaving 7 bases of the junction unmatched. The germline gives CDR1 SGDLS, CDR2 YYNGEE. This CDR3 spans 15 amino acids. CDR3 residues: CASTPGGSSYNEQFF. CDR3 coding DNA: TGTGCCAGCACCCCTGGCGGGAGTTCCTACAATGAGCAGTTCTTC.

This chain links TRBV4-1 with TRBJ2-3, with TRBD2 matching over 7 bases. J gave up 5 bases and V 2 bases, and 7 bases lay outside the gene matches. The CDR3 runs to 15 residues. The germline V gene encodes CDR1 MGHRA and CDR2 YSYEKL. CDR3 loop: CASSQSGLAGDTQYF. CDR3 nucleotide sequence: TGCGCCAGCAGCCAAAGTGGGTTAGCGGGAGATACGCAGTATTTT.

This clone appeared a single time. This chain links TRBV25-1 with TRBJ2-1, with TRBD1 matching over 8 bases. The V segment lost 3 bases and the J segment 4 bases; nucleotides outside the gene matches: 5. Germline lookup yields CDR1 MGHDK and CDR2 SYGVNS. The CDR3 extends over 15 amino acids. CDR3 sequence reads: CASSETGVGYNEQFF. For the CDR3, the DNA is TGTGCCAGCAGTGAGACAGGGGTAGGGTACAATGAGCAGTTCTTC.